This T cell receptor beta chain was captured in a study of blood T cell repertoires in COVID-19. Seattle cases were enrolled at active infection and followed longitudinally. Profiling relied on immunoSEQ multiplex PCR, and the TCRdb table lists in-frame clones only, not all of them. The sample includes some 180,000 clones, approximately 90% seen only once; the top ten take around 5%. Input material: peripheral blood. The TCR sequence derives from a young man with COVID-19, enrolled during active disease.

Here the CDR3 reads CATSGPLSELLTDTQYF. CDR3 DNA sequence: TGTGCCACCAGCGGCCCCTTATCGGAGCTACTCACAGATACGCAGTATTTT. This chain links TRBV15 with TRBJ2-3; D is uncertain. This CDR3 spans 17 amino acids. Germline lookup yields CDR1 LNHNV and CDR2 YYDKDF (reference sequence). Trimming stripped 5 bases from V and 2 bases from J, with 20 bases between.